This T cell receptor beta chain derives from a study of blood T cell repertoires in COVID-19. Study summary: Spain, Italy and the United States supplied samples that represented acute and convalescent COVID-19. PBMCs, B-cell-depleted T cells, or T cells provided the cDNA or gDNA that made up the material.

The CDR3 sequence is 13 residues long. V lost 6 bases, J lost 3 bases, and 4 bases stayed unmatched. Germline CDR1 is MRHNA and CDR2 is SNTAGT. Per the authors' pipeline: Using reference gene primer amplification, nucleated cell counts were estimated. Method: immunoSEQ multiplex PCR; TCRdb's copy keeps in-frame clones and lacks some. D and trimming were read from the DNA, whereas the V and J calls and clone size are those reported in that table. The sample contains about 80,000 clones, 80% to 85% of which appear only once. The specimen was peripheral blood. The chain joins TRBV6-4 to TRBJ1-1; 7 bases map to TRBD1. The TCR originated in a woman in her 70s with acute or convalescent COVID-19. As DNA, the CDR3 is TGTGCCAGCAGCCGGGACAGCGACACTGAAGCTTTCTTT. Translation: CASSRDSDTEAFF.